The present TCR beta chain was sequenced within a study of blood T cells in healthy people across ages. General study points: Naive T cell percentage by flow cytometry tracked strongly with beta diversity.

With regard to this clonotype: Its matching antigen is unknown.

Germline-derived CDR1 and CDR2 are MDHEN and SYDVKM. V was cut by 8 bases and J by 5 bases, with 16 bases left in between. CDR3 size: 14 residues. The authors ran a second PCR of roughly 7 to 11 cycles using a sample-barcoded 5' primer and a J-beta primer mix. TCRdb redid the calling of the 5' RACE reads with MiXCR, one entry per CDR3 protein. Here the sample spans some 940,000 distinct CDR3 sequences, 25% to 35% being singletons. These sequences were also reported in another study, on T cells of mothers and their children.

The sequenced sample consisted of blood. The TCR comes from a woman between 35 and 50 years old in good health. The chain couples TRBV28 to TRBJ1-5, with D perhaps matching TRBD1 (5 bases). The CDR3 reads CASGTGLNYQPQHF. Written as DNA, the CDR3 is TGTGCCAGCGGGACGGGGCTCAACTATCAGCCCCAGCATTTT.